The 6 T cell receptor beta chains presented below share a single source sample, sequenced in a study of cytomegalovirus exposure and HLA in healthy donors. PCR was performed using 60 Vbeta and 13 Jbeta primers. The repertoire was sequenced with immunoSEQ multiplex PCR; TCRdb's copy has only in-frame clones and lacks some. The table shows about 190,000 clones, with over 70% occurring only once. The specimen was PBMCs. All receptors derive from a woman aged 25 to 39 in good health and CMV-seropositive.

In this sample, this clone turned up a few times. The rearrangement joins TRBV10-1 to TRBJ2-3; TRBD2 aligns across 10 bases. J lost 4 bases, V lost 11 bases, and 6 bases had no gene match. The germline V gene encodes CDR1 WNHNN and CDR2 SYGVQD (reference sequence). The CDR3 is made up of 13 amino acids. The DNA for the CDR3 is TGCGCCGCCAGCGGGGGGGTGGCAGATACGCAGTATTTT. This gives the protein CAASGGVADTQYF.

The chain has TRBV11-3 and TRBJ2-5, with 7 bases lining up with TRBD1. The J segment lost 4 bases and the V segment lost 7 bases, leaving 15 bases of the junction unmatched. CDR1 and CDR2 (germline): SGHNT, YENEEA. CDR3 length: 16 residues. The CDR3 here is CASNFLIDREGETQYF. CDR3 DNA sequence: TGTGCCAGCAATTTCCTTATTGACAGGGAAGGAGAGACCCAGTACTTC.

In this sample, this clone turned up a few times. The CDR3 DNA sequence: TGTGCCAGCAGGAGGGAAGAGACCCAGTACTTC. Its translation is CASRREETQYF. V usage is TRBV27 and J usage is TRBJ2-5, with D possibly matching TRBD2 (5 bases). The CDR3 extends over 11 amino acids. The V gene's germline CDR1 is MNHEY and CDR2 SMNVEV (reference sequence). Trimming shortened V by 6 bases and J by 3 bases, and 5 bases separated the two germline ends.

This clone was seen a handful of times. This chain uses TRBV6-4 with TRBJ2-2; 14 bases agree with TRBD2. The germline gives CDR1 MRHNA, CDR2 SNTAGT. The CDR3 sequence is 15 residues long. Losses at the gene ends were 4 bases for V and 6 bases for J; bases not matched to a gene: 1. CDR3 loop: CASSGGLAGAGELFF. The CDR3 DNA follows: TGTGCCAGCAGTGGGGGACTAGCGGGAGCCGGGGAGCTGTTTTTT.

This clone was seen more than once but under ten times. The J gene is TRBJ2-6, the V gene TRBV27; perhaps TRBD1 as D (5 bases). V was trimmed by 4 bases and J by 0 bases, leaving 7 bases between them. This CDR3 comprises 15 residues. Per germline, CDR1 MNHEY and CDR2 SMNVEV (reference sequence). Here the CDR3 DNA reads TGTGCCAGCAGTTGGGGCCTCTCTGGGGCCAACGTCCTGACTTTC. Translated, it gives CASSWGLSGANVLTF.

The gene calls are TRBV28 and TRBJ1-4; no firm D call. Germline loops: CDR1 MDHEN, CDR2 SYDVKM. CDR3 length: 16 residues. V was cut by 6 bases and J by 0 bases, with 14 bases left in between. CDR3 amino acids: CASSSDGLATNEKLFF. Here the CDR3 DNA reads TGTGCCAGCAGCTCGGACGGACTTGCAACTAATGAAAAACTGTTTTTT.